This paragraph covers one T cell receptor beta chain sequence. The antigen is not known. The sample is drawn from a study of somatic mutations in cytotoxic T cells in rheumatoid arthritis. Study observations and caveats: Some patients, about an eighth of the roughly 65, had a largest CD8+ clone that exceeded 20% of CD8+ cells. Unlike healthy controls, rheumatoid arthritis patients had CD8+ clonality that increased with age.

Blood donors of median age 56 years (range about 20-70), about 54% of them female, formed the healthy controls. Once isolated by positive magnetic bead selection, the CD4+ and CD8+ cells had their purity checked by flow cytometry. Only in-frame clones appear in the TCRdb table, and some are missing; sequencing was by immunoSEQ multiplex PCR. Of about 10,000 clones in the sample, about four fifths were seen once. Input material: CD8+ T cells sorted from blood. The source is a woman in her forties or fifties in good health.

CDR3 protein: CASSLRQGSYEQYF. The DNA for the CDR3 is TGTGCCAGCAGTTTAAGACAAGGAAGCTACGAGCAGTACTTC. The gene calls are TRBV27 and TRBJ2-7; D not resolved. The CDR3 consists of 14 residues. Trimming took 2 bases from V and 3 from J, leaving 11 bases between them. Germline values: CDR1 MNHEY, CDR2 SMNVEV (reference sequence).